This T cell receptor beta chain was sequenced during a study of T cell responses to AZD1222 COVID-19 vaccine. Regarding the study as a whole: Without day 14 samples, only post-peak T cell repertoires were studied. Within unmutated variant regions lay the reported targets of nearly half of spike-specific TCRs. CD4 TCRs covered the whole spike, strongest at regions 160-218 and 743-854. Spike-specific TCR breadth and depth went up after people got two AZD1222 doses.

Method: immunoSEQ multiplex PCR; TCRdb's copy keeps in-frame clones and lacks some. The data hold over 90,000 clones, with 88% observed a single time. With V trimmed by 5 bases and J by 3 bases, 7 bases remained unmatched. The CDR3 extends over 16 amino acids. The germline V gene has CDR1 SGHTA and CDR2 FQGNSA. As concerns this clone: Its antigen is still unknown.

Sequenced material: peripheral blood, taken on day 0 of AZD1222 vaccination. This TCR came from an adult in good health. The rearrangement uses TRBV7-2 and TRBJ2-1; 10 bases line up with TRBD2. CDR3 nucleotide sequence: TGTGCCAGCAGCCAGGGGCTAGCGGGAGACTACAATGAGCAGTTCTTC. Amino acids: CASSQGLAGDYNEQFF.